Below are 3 T cell receptor beta chains sequenced from a single sample in a study of T cell responses to AZD1222 COVID-19 vaccine. Profiled with immunoSEQ multiplex PCR; TCRdb holds only in-frame clones, not every one. This table holds approximately 80,000 clones, 75% to 90% found once. This specimen was peripheral blood, taken on day 0 of AZD1222 vaccination. The receptors shown here come from an adult in good health.

The chain has TRBV6-2 or TRBV6-3 and TRBJ1-5; the D gene is possibly TRBD1 (6 bases). Germline CDR1 and CDR2: MNHEY and SVGEGT. The CDR3 is 17 residues long. Trimming shortened V by 2 bases and J by 0 bases, and 14 bases separated the two germline ends. CDR3 region: CASSYGGTLISNQPQHF. The DNA for the CDR3 is TGTGCCAGCAGTTACGGGGGGACACTGATTAGCAATCAGCCCCAGCATTTT.

The J gene is TRBJ1-1, the V gene TRBV30; no firm D call. The CDR3 loop spans 14 amino acids. V dropped 1 base and J dropped 7 bases, with 16 bases sitting between them. In germline, CDR1 is GTSNPN, CDR2 SVGIG (reference sequence). DNA of the CDR3: TGTGCCTGGAGTGAAGAAGTTAAGCATGGTGAAGCTTTCTTT. The encoded protein is CAWSEEVKHGEAFF.

The CDR3 sequence: CAISENSPAGDGTDTQYF. The CDR3 nucleotides are TGTGCCATCAGTGAAAATTCCCCAGCGGGAGATGGCACAGATACGCAGTATTTT. The chain combines TRBV10-3 with TRBJ2-3, with 8 nucleotides matching TRBD2. V shed 3 bases, J shed 1 base, and the junction held 12 bases outside the gene matches. There are 18 residues in the CDR3. The germline CDR1 and CDR2 sequences are ENHRY and SYGVKD.